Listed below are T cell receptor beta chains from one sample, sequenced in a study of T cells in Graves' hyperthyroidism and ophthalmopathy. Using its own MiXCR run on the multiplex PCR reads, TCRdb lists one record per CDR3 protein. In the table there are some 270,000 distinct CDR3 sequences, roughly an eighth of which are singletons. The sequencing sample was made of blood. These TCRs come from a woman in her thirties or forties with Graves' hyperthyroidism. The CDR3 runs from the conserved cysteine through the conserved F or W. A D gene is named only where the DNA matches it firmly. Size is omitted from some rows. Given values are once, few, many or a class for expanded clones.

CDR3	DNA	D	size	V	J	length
CASSQDTGYGYTF	TGTGCCAGCAGCCAGGACACGGGCTATGGCTACACCTTC	NA	many	TRBV7-9	TRBJ1-2	13
CASSLGSGPYNEQYF	TGCGCCAGCAGCCTAGGCTCAGGGCCCTACAACGAGCAGTACTTC	NA	few	TRBV5-1	TRBJ2-7	15
CASSGGQGRAQPQHF	TGTGCCAGCAGCGGTGGACAGGGGCGGGCTCAGCCCCAGCATTTT	TRBD1	NA	TRBV2	TRBJ1-5	15
CASSLFQLDYEQYF	TGTGCCAGCAGTTTATTCCAGCTAGACTACGAGCAGTACTTC	NA	many	TRBV28	TRBJ2-7	14
CSASSLADRGYEQYF	TGCAGTGCCAGCAGTTTGGCGGACAGGGGCTACGAGCAGTACTTC	TRBD1	NA	TRBV20-1	TRBJ2-7	15
CASSSRVGSSAFF	TGTGCCAGCAGCTCTCGTGTGGGCAGTAGTGCTTTCTTT	NA	many	TRBV7-9	TRBJ1-1	13
CASSQERRWGQETQYF	TGTGCCAGCAGCCAAGAAAGGAGGTGGGGACAAGAGACCCAGTACTTC	NA	NA	TRBV4-2	TRBJ2-5	16
CASSTGTPRGIAKNIQYF	TGTGCCAGCAGCACCGGGACACCAAGGGGGATAGCCAAAAACATTCAGTACTTC	NA	many	TRBV28	TRBJ2-4	18
CSASSQINQPQHF	TGCAGTGCTAGTAGTCAGATCAATCAGCCCCAGCATTTT	NA	many	TRBV20-1	TRBJ1-5	13
CSARYGALYEQYF	TGCAGTGCTAGGTACGGGGCACTCTACGAGCAGTACTTC	NA	many	TRBV20-1	TRBJ2-7	13
CASTGLRQGADGYGYTF	TGTGCCAGTACGGGTCTCAGGCAGGGGGCTGATGGCTATGGCTACACCTTC	TRBD1	many	TRBV19	TRBJ1-2	17
CASSVGGLVGAIQYF	TGTGCCAGCAGTGTAGGCGGACTAGTTGGAGCTATACAGTACTTC	TRBD2	many	TRBV7-9	TRBJ2-5	15
CASSLDQSYGYTF	TGTGCCAGCAGCTTAGATCAGAGCTATGGCTACACCTTC	NA	NA	TRBV7-9	TRBJ1-2	13
CASSLTTGSDGELFF	TGTGCCAGCAGCTTAACCACAGGATCGGACGGGGAGCTGTTTTTT	NA	few	TRBV7-9	TRBJ2-2	15
CASSLEAGGGQETQYF	TGCGCCAGCAGCTTGGAGGCAGGGGGAGGCCAAGAGACCCAGTACTTC	NA	NA	TRBV5-1	TRBJ2-5	16
CAIRVVGNTGELFF	TGTGCCATCAGAGTCGTCGGGAACACCGGGGAGCTGTTTTTT	NA	many	TRBV10-3	TRBJ2-2	14
CASHTAAGPGDEQFF	TGCGCCAGCCACACTGCGGCGGGACCGGGCGATGAGCAGTTCTTC	NA	few	TRBV5-1	TRBJ2-1	15
CASSITLAVSYEQYF	TGTGCCAGTAGTATAACCCTAGCGGTCTCCTACGAGCAGTACTTC	TRBD2	few	TRBV19	TRBJ2-7	15
CASLGTVEKLFF	TGTGCCAGCCTGGGGACGGTTGAAAAACTGTTTTTT	NA	many	TRBV2	TRBJ1-4	12
CASRGIFRGRKTQYF	TGTGCCAGCAGGGGCATTTTCAGGGGGCGGAAGACCCAGTACTTC	TRBD1	many	TRBV27	TRBJ2-5	15
CASSFRATQETQYF	TGTGCCAGCAGTTTCAGAGCTACTCAAGAGACCCAGTACTTC	NA	many	TRBV28	TRBJ2-5	14
CASSTGLAGGSTQYF	TGTGCCAGCAGCACGGGACTAGCGGGCGGATCTACGCAGTATTTT	TRBD2	NA	TRBV7-2	TRBJ2-3	15
CASSPHSGGTEAFF	TGTGCCAGCAGTCCGCACTCTGGAGGTACTGAAGCTTTCTTT	NA	many	TRBV12-3/TRBV12-4	TRBJ1-1	14
CASSTDSSSGIEQFF	TGCGCCAGCAGCACAGACAGTTCTAGCGGGATCGAGCAGTTCTTC	TRBD2	NA	TRBV4-1	TRBJ2-1	15
CATSAPRTSQLYF	TGTGCCACCAGTGCCCCCCGGACTTCCCAACTATACTTC	NA	few	TRBV24-1	TRBJ2-5	13
CASSRDSVNTEAFF	TGTGCCAGCAGCCGGGACAGTGTGAACACTGAAGCTTTCTTT	TRBD1	many	TRBV28	TRBJ1-1	14
CASRQAGQGLGTEAFF	TGTGCCAGCAGGCAAGCGGGGCAGGGATTGGGCACTGAAGCTTTCTTT	NA	many	TRBV27	TRBJ1-1	16
CASSEGLAGVEQFF	TGTGCCAGCAGCGAGGGACTAGCGGGAGTAGAGCAGTTCTTC	TRBD2	many	TRBV7-2	TRBJ2-1	14
CASSNSWTGGETQYF	TGTGCCAGCAGTAACTCTTGGACAGGGGGGGAGACCCAGTACTTC	TRBD1	few	TRBV6-1	TRBJ2-5	15
CASGILSGGPMFF	TGTGCTAGTGGTATCCTATCGGGAGGGCCCATGTTCTTC	TRBD2	few	TRBV12-5	TRBJ2-1	13
CAISDWDRVFSPLHF	TGTGCCATCAGTGATTGGGACAGGGTCTTTTCACCCCTCCACTTT	TRBD1	few	TRBV10-3	TRBJ1-6	15
CASSWGLAENTGELFF	TGTGCCAGCAGCTGGGGACTAGCGGAAAACACCGGGGAGCTGTTTTTT	TRBD2	many	TRBV11-3	TRBJ2-2	16
CASGLVLGQIYEQYF	TGTGCTAGTGGTTTGGTTTTAGGACAGATCTACGAGCAGTACTTC	NA	many	TRBV12-5	TRBJ2-7	15
CASKRDYGYTF	TGTGCCAGCAAAAGGGACTATGGCTACACCTTC	NA	many	TRBV2	TRBJ1-2	11
CASSSPTGKENGYTF	TGTGCCAGCAGTTCGCCGACGGGGAAAGAAAATGGCTACACCTTC	NA	NA	TRBV28	TRBJ1-2	15
CASSGPGNTEAFF	TGTGCCAGCAGTGGGCCAGGGAACACTGAAGCTTTCTTT	NA	many	TRBV2	TRBJ1-1	13
CASSHGAGTINEQFF	TGTGCCAGCAGCCATGGAGCGGGTACTATAAATGAGCAGTTCTTC	NA	many	TRBV4-2	TRBJ2-1	15
CASSRGTTGYTF	TGTGCCAGCAGCCGGGGGACGACGGGCTACACCTTC	NA	many	TRBV11-2	TRBJ1-2	12
CASSFPIIITSGRGLSTDTQYF	TGTGCCAGCAGTTTTCCCATCATCATCACTAGCGGGAGGGGGTTGAGCACAGATACGCAGTATTTT	TRBD2	many	TRBV28	TRBJ2-3	22
CASSTLSVGSGEKLFF	TGTGCCAGCAGTACCCTCTCTGTAGGCTCTGGTGAAAAACTGTTTTTT	NA	many	TRBV28	TRBJ1-4	16
CASRPTGANVLTF	TGTGCCAGCAGGCCCACTGGGGCCAACGTCCTGACTTTC	NA	many	TRBV11-3	TRBJ2-6	13
CASSMWNTDTQYF	TGTGCCAGCAGTATGTGGAACACAGATACGCAGTATTTT	NA	many	TRBV2	TRBJ2-3	13
CASSLSRADEQYF	TGTGCCAGCAGCTTAAGCCGAGCGGACGAGCAGTACTTC	NA	many	TRBV13	TRBJ2-7	13
CASSIPRLAPASSYNEQFF	TGTGCCAGCAGCATCCCGCGTTTAGCGCCCGCGAGCTCCTACAATGAGCAGTTCTTC	NA	many	TRBV7-2	TRBJ2-1	19
CASSQWVFYTEAFF	TGCGCCAGCAGCCAATGGGTTTTTTACACTGAAGCTTTCTTT	NA	NA	TRBV4-1	TRBJ1-1	14
CASSQGDRVSYNEQFF	TGCGCCAGCAGCCAGGGGGACAGGGTCTCCTACAATGAGCAGTTCTTC	TRBD1	NA	TRBV4-1	TRBJ2-1	16
CASSLDRNNSPLHF	TGCGCCAGCAGCCTGGACAGGAATAATTCACCCCTCCACTTT	TRBD1	once	TRBV10-1	TRBJ1-6	14
CASSQGRSDTQYF	TGCGCCAGCAGCCAGGGAAGGTCAGATACGCAGTATTTT	NA	few	TRBV4-1	TRBJ2-3	13